These T cell receptor beta chains were read from a single sample in a study of shared clonotypes between healthy human individuals. TCRdb's copy holds only in-frame clones and misses some; the assay was immunoSEQ multiplex PCR. The data hold about 490,000 clones, with 81% observed a single time. The sample was PBMCs. Receptor source: a woman between 40 and 50 years old in good health. Some clones in this sample may be carry-over from other donors' samples. Both conserved end residues are trimmed from each CDR3. A D gene is named only where the DNA matches it firmly.

v_gene,d_gene,j_gene,CDR3aa
TRBV28,TRBD2,TRBJ2-1,ASSPVGAGLFNEQF
TRBV19,.,TRBJ1-5,ASRVGQINQPQH
TRBV7-6,.,TRBJ1-1,ASSFREGGEAF
TRBV28,TRBD2,TRBJ2-1,ASKYSGRAYNEQF
TRBV10-3,.,TRBJ2-7,AISAPGEKGYEQY
TRBV15,TRBD2,TRBJ2-7,ATSRGGRGPSYEQY
TRBV27,.,TRBJ1-5,ASSLDIQYQPQH
TRBV7-7,TRBD2,TRBJ2-1,ASSLGLAGDEQF
TRBV7-2,TRBD2,TRBJ2-5,ASSFAGEETQY
TRBV28,TRBD2,TRBJ2-1,ASSLGLAGGYKNNEQF
TRBV18,.,TRBJ2-4,ASSRPGGAIAKNIQY
TRBV30,.,TRBJ1-3,AWTVGLSGNTIY
TRBV28,.,TRBJ1-1,ASSLGQTAWNTEAF
TRBV9,.,TRBJ1-1,ASSPSAREDAF
TRBV10-2,TRBD2,TRBJ2-3,ASSETTSGMADTQY
TRBV7-2,.,TRBJ1-1,ASSPRAGDTEAF
TRBV18,.,TRBJ1-2,ASSPLTTGGNYGYT
TRBV23-1,.,TRBJ2-7,ASSQSPQGEQY
TRBV4-1,.,TRBJ2-5,ASSRLMLRRETQY
TRBV27,TRBD2,TRBJ2-7,ASSFLAGGPYEQY
TRBV6-1,.,.,ASRPWGAAEQY
TRBV11-1,.,TRBJ1-5,ASSPKDPKRRPQH
TRBV7-2,.,TRBJ1-3,ASSLTVPGQSINTIY
TRBV4-1,TRBD2,TRBJ2-5,ASSPGLAAQETQY
TRBV29-1,.,TRBJ1-1,SVGKEVIGITEAF
TRBV29-1,TRBD2,TRBJ2-5,SVVDSGQETQY
TRBV5-6,TRBD2,TRBJ2-1,ASSLGLAGGLTYNEQF
TRBV6-1,.,TRBJ2-5,ASSEDLLNPPETQY
TRBV9,TRBD1,TRBJ2-2,ASSVATTGIGTWELF
TRBV4-2,.,TRBJ2-1,ASSQALDLFYNEQF
TRBV15,TRBD1,TRBJ1-1,ATSRGTGYFTEAF
TRBV29-1,.,TRBJ1-2,SVIPRQHNYGYT
TRBV6-4,.,TRBJ2-7,ASRDRVWGADIKVQY
TRBV11-2,TRBD1,TRBJ2-2,ASSPGTGTGELF
TRBV29-1,TRBD1,TRBJ1-1,SVEDLGTGEAF
TRBV30,.,TRBJ1-1,AWSMRGRDTEAF
TRBV6-1,.,TRBJ2-7,ASSEGPHYEQY
TRBV4-3,.,TRBJ1-4,ASSQRMWKEKLF
TRBV5-1,.,TRBJ2-3,ASSLHSRGTDTQY
TRBV5-1,.,TRBJ2-6,ASSPTAAGANVLT
TRBV9,TRBD1,TRBJ2-2,ASSVLTGATTGELF